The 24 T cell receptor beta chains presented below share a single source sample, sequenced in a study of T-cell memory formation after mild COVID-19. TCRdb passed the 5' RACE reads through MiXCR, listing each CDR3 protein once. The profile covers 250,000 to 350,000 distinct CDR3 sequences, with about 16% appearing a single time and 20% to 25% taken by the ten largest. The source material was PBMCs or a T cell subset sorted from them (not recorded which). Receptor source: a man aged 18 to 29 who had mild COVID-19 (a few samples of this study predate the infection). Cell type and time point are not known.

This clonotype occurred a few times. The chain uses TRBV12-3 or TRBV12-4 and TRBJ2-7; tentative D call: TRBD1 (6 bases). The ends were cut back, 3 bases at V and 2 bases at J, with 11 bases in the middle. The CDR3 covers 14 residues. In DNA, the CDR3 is TGTGCCAGCAGTTTCCCGGGACAAGCCTACGAGCAGTACTTC. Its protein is CASSFPGQAYEQYF.

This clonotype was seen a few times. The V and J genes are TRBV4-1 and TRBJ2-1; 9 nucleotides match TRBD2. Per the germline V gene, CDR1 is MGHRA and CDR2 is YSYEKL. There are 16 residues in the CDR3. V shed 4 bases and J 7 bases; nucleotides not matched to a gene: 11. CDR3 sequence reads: CASSRNSGGFRNEQFF. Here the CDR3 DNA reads TGCGCCAGCAGCCGAAATAGCGGGGGCTTTAGGAATGAGCAGTTCTTC.

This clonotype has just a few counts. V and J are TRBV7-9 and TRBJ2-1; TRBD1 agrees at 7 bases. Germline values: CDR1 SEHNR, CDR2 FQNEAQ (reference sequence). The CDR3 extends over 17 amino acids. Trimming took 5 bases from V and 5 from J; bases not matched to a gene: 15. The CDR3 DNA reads TGTGCCAGCAGCCCTAGAGGAGACAGGGTGGCACACAATGAGCAGTTCTTC. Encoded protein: CASSPRGDRVAHNEQFF.

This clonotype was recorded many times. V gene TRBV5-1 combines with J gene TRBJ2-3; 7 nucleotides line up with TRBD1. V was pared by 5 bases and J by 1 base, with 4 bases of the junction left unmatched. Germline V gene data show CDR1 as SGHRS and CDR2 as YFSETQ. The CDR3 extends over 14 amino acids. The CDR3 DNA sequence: TGCGCCAGCAGGAGACAGGGAGGCACAGATACGCAGTATTTT. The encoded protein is CASRRQGGTDTQYF.

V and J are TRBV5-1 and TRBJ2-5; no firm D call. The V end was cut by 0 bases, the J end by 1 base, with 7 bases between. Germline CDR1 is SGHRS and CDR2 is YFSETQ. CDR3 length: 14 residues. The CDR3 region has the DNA TGCGCCAGCAGCTTGGTCAGTGCCCAAGAGACCCAGTACTTC. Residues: CASSLVSAQETQYF.

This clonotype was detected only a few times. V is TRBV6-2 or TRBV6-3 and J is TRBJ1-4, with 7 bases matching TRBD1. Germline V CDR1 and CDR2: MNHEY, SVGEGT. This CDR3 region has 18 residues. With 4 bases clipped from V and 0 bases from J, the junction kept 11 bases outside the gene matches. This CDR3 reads CASSWSDTGAATNEKLFF. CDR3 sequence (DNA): TGTGCCAGCAGTTGGAGCGATACAGGGGCGGCAACTAATGAAAAACTGTTTTTT.

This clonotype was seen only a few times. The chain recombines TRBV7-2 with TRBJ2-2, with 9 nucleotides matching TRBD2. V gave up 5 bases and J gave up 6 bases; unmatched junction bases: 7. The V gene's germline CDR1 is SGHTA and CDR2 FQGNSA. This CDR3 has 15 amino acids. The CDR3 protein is CASSLTRTSAGELFF. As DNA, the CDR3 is TGTGCCAGCAGCCTCACGCGGACTAGCGCCGGGGAGCTGTTTTTT.

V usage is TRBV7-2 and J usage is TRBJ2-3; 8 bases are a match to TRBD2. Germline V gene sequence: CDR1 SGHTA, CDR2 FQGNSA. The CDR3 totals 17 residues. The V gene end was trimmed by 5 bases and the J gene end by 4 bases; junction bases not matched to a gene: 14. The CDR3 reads CASSGRTTGGPADTQYF. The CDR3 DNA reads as TGTGCCAGCAGCGGGCGGACGACGGGGGGGCCGGCAGATACGCAGTATTTT. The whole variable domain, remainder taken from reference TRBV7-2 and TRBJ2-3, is GAGVSQSPSNKVTEKGKDVELRCDPISGHTALYWYRQSLGQGLEFLIYFQGNSAPDKSGLPSDRFSAERTGGSVSTLTIQRTQQEDSAVYLCASSGRTTGGPADTQYFGPGTRLTVL.

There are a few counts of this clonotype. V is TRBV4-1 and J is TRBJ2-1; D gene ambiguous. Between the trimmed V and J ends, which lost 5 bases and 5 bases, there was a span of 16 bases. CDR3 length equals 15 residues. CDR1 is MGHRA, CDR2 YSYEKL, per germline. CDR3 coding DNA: TGCGCCAGCAGCGTTAGGGTGGAGATGAACAATGAGCAGTTCTTC. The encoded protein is CASSVRVEMNNEQFF.

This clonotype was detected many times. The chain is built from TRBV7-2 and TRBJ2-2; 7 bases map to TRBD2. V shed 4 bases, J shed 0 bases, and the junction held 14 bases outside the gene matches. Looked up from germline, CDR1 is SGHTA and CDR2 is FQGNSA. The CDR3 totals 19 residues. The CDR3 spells CASSSPQSGALANTGELFF. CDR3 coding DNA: TGTGCCAGCAGCTCCCCCCAAAGCGGGGCCCTGGCGAACACCGGGGAGCTGTTTTTT.

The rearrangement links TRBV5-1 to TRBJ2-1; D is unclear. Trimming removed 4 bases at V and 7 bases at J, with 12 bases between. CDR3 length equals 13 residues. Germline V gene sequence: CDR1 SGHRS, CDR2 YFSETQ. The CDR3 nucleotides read TGCGCCAGCAGCCCCTTGGGCGGAAATGAGCAGTTCTTC. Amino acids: CASSPLGGNEQFF. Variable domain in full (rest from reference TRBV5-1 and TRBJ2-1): KAGVTQTPRYLIKTRGQQVTLSCSPISGHRSVSWYQQTPGQGLQFLFEYFSETQRNKGNFPGRFSGRQFSNSRSEMNVSTLELGDSALYLCASSPLGGNEQFFGPGTRLTVL.

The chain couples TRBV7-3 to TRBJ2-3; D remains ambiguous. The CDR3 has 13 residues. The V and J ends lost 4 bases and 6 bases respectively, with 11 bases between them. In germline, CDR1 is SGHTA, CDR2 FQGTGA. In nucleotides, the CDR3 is TGTGCCAGCAGCTCCCACAACATGGATACGCAGTATTTT. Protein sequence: CASSSHNMDTQYF.

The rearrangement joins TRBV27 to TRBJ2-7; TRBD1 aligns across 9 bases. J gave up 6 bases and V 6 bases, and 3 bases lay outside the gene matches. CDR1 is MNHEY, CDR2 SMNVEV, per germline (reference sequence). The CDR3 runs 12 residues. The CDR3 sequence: CASRTGGGEQYF. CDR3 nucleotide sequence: TGTGCCAGCAGGACAGGGGGAGGCGAGCAGTACTTC.

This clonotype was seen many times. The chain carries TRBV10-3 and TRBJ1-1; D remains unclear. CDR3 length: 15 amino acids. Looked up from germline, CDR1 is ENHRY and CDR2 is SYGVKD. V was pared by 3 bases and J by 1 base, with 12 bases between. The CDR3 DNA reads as TGTGCCATCAGTGACATCCCGGAACCGAACACTGAAGCTTTCTTT. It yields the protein CAISDIPEPNTEAFF.

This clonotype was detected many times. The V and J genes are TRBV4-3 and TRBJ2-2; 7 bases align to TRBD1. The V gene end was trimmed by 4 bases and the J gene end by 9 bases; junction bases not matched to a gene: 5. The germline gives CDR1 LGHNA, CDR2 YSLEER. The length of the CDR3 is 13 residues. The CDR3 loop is CASSRQGNRELFF. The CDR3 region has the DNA TGCGCCAGCAGCCGACAGGGCAACCGGGAGCTGTTTTTT.

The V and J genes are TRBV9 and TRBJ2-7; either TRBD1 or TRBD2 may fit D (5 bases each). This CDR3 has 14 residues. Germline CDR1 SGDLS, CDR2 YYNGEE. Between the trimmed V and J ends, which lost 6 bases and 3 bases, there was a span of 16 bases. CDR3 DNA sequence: TGTGCCAGCACCACCGGGACGCCAGTCTACGAGCAGTACTTC. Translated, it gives CASTTGTPVYEQYF.

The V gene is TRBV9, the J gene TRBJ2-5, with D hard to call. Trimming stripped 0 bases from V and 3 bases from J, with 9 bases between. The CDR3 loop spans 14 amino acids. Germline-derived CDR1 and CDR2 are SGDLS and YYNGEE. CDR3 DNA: TGTGCCAGCAGCGTAGCTGGCAGCAAAGAGACCCAGTACTTC. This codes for CASSVAGSKETQYF.

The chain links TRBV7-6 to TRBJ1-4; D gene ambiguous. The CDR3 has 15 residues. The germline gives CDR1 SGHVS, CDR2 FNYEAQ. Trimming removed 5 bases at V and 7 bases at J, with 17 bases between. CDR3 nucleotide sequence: TGTGCCAGCAGCCTAATCCCCGGACCAGGTGAAAAACTGTTTTTT. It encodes CASSLIPGPGEKLFF.

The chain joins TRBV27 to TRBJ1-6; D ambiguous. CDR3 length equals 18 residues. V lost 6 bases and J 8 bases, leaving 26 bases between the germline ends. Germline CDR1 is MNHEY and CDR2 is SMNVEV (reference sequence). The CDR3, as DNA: TGTGCCAGCAGGCCACTCCCAACTCCGGGTCCCCGGGATTCACCCCTCCACTTT. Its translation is CASRPLPTPGPRDSPLHF.

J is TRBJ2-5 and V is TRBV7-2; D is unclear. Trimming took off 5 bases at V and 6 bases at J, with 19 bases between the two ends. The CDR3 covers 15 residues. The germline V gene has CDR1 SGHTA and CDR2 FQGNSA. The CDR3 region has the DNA TGTGCCAGCAGCCTCCTTGGTTCAGTCGCGAAGACCCAGTACTTC. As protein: CASSLLGSVAKTQYF.

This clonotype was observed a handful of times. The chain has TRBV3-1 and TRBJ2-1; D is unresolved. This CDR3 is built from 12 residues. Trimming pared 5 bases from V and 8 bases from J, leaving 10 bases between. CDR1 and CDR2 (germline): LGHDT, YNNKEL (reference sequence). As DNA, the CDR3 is TGTGCCAGCAGCGTTAACCGGGATGAGCAGTTCTTC. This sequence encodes CASSVNRDEQFF.

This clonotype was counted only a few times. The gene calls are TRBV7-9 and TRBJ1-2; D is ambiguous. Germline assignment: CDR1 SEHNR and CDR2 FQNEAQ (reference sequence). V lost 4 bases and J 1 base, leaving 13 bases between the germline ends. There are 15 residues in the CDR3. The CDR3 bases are TGTGCCAGCAGCTGGGAGCAGGAGAATAACTATGGCTACACCTTC. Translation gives CASSWEQENNYGYTF.

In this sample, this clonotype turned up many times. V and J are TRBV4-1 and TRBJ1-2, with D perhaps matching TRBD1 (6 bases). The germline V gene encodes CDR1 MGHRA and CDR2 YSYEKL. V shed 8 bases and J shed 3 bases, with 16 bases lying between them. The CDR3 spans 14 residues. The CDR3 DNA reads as TGCGCCAGCGGTAATACCGGACAGTACTATGGCTACACCTTC. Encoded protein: CASGNTGQYYGYTF.

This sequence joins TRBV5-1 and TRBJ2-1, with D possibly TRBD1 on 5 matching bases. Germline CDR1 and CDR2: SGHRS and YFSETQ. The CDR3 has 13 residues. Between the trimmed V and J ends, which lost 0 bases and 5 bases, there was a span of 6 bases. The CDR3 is CASSLGTNNEQFF. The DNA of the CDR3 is TGCGCCAGCAGCTTGGGGACAAACAATGAGCAGTTCTTC.